These 14 T cell receptor beta chains share one sample of origin, sequenced in a study of CD8+ T cells in alopecia areata (dated by TCRdb to between 2017 and 2018). The library was made by the immunoSEQ multiplex PCR assay. For TCR sequencing, RNA was extracted from every sample and reverse transcribed into cDNA to serve as template. What TCRdb holds here is the immuneACCESS table cut down to in-frame rearrangements. Part of the clones is not present; checked against another copy, under half of the missing clones reflect an unresolved V gene, and the others are unexplained. The table for this sample lists roughly 60,000 clones; around 47% of them were counted only once. The ten largest make up 51% of the sample. Sequences were obtained from NKG2D-low CD8+ T cells sorted from blood. According to the study, the label for this sample's cell subset or site signals: sorted CD8+ NKG2D-low blood T cells. The receptors stem from a human donor with alopecia areata.

The CDR3 region is CASSYLSGLAGYEQYF. Here the CDR3 DNA reads TGTGCCAGCAGCTACCTGTCGGGACTAGCGGGGTACGAGCAGTACTTC. The chain is built from TRBV5-6 and TRBJ2-7; 13 bases match TRBD2. V shed 3 bases, J shed 4 bases, and the junction held 7 bases outside the gene matches. There are 16 residues in the CDR3. CDR1 SGHDT and CDR2 YYEEEE come from the germline V gene.

The V call is TRBV29-1, the J call TRBJ2-1; no reliable D call. In germline, CDR1 is SQVTM, CDR2 ANQGSEA. The CDR3 loop spans 14 amino acids. Trimming stripped 5 bases from V and 1 base from J, with 12 bases between. The CDR3 DNA sequence: TGCAGCGTTTGGGTAGCAAGGTCCTACAATGAGCAGTTCTTC. Residues: CSVWVARSYNEQFF.

The chain uses TRBV11-2 and TRBJ2-7; perhaps TRBD1 as D (6 bases). V lost 1 base and J 5 bases, leaving 12 bases between the germline ends. In germline, CDR1 is SGHAT, CDR2 FQNNGV. The CDR3 loop spans 14 amino acids. The CDR3 region is CASSLGQGLDEQYF. The DNA of the CDR3 is TGTGCCAGCAGCTTAGGGCAGGGGCTAGACGAGCAGTACTTC.

This chain uses TRBV27 with TRBJ2-7; possible D gene TRBD1, 6 bases. Germline lookup yields CDR1 MNHEY and CDR2 SMNVEV (reference sequence). The CDR3 extends over 15 amino acids. V lost 0 bases and J lost 5, with 14 bases in between. As DNA, the CDR3 is TGTGCCAGCAGTTTATCCGGGACATTTTACAACGAGCAGTACTTC. Its translation is CASSLSGTFYNEQYF.

CDR3 in DNA: TGTGCCAGCAGCCCGTACACCGGGGAGCTGTTTTTT. It is translated as CASSPYTGELFF. This chain joins TRBV7-8 and TRBJ2-2; D is unresolved. Germline assignment: CDR1 SGHVS and CDR2 FQNEAQ. V lost 5 bases to trimming and J lost 3 bases, with 4 bases between them. The CDR3 is made up of 12 amino acids.

The rearrangement links TRBV6-4 to TRBJ2-3, with D tentatively TRBD2 (6 bases). CDR3 length equals 15 residues. V was cut by 5 bases and J by 2 bases, with 14 bases left in between. Germline V gene sequence: CDR1 MRHNA, CDR2 SNTAGT. In DNA form, the CDR3 reads TGTGCCAGCAGTACAGCGGGTGAGGCCACAGATACGCAGTATTTT. Its translation: CASSTAGEATDTQYF.

The chain carries TRBV5-1 and TRBJ1-1; no clear D gene. The length of the CDR3 is 12 residues. The V and J ends lost 5 bases and 7 bases respectively, with 12 bases between them. CDR1 is SGHRS and CDR2 is YFSETQ in the germline V gene. The CDR3, as DNA: TGCGCCAGCAGGCCTAGTAAGGTTGAAGCTTTCTTT. This encodes CASRPSKVEAFF.

This clone was observed a few times. The chain is built from TRBV5-5 and TRBJ2-3; D unclear. Trimming stripped 3 bases from V and 6 bases from J, with 11 bases between. Per germline, CDR1 SGHKS and CDR2 YYEKEE (reference sequence). This CDR3 comprises 13 residues. The CDR3 reads CASSWVQDDTQYF. Written as DNA, the CDR3 is TGTGCCAGCAGCTGGGTTCAGGACGATACGCAGTATTTT.

The chain combines TRBV30 with TRBJ2-1; no definite D call. The CDR3 extends over 11 amino acids. Germline V gives CDR1 GTSNPN, CDR2 SVGIG (reference sequence). Trimming removed 3 bases from V and 14 bases from J, with 14 bases in between. The CDR3 reads CAWRVLVGEFF. The CDR3 DNA sequence: TGTGCCTGGAGAGTCCTAGTCGGCGAGTTCTTC.

In the case of this clone: An end of the junction differs from the germline gene, which may be a read error. This chain uses TRBV2 with TRBJ2-2, with D perhaps matching TRBD1 or TRBD2 (5 bases each). The germline V gene encodes CDR1 SNHLY and CDR2 FYNNEI. The CDR3 loop spans 14 amino acids. In DNA form, the CDR3 reads TGTGCCAATCGTGAGGGGCAAGACACCGGGGAGCTGCTTTTT. This gives the protein CANREGQDTGELLF. The full variable domain, rest sourced from reference TRBV2 and TRBJ2-2, is EPEVTQTPSHQVTQMGQEVILRCVPISNHLYFYWYRQILGQKVEFLVSFYNNEISEKSEIFDDQFSVERPDGSNFTLKIRSTKLEDSAMYFCANREGQDTGELLFGEGSRLTVL.

A few counts support this clone. The chain combines TRBV29-1 with TRBJ2-7; perhaps D is TRBD1 or TRBD2 (5 bases each). Germline V CDR1 and CDR2: SQVTM, ANQGSEA. The V end lost 4 bases, the J end lost 1 base, and 17 bases lay between the germline ends. This CDR3 region has 15 residues. CDR3 sequence reads: CSVVGTGTSSYEQYF. For the CDR3, the DNA is TGCAGCGTTGTCGGTACCGGGACGTCTTCCTACGAGCAGTACTTC.

This chain connects TRBV7-6 to TRBJ2-4, with TRBD1 identical over 11 bases. J was trimmed by 8 bases and V by 5 bases; bases with no gene match: 8. The V gene's germline CDR1 is SGHVS and CDR2 FNYEAQ. This CDR3 region has 15 residues. Written as DNA, the CDR3 is TGTGCCAGCAGCACTACCCGGGACAGGGGGGACATTCAGTACTTC. Residues: CASSTTRDRGDIQYF.

This chain links TRBV7-9 with TRBJ2-7; unclear D gene. Trimming pared 2 bases from V and 4 bases from J, leaving 9 bases between. This CDR3 spans 13 amino acids. Germline CDR1 and CDR2: SEHNR and FQNEAQ (reference sequence). The CDR3 here is CASSLLPFYEQYF. CDR3 DNA: TGTGCCAGCAGCTTACTTCCGTTTTACGAGCAGTACTTC.

The chain has TRBV15 and TRBJ2-7; TRBD2 agrees at 7 bases. Germline lookup yields CDR1 LNHNV and CDR2 YYDKDF (reference sequence). V lost 4 bases, J lost 3 bases, and 3 bases stayed unmatched. CDR3 length: 13 residues. The CDR3 bases are TGTGCCACCAGCACCGGACTAGACTACGAGCAGTACTTC. It specifies CATSTGLDYEQYF.